This T cell receptor (beta chain) was sequenced during a study of shared T cell receptors in the human thymus (TCRdb year 2021). With respect to the entire study: The study investigated the way shared, self-reactive T-cell receptor alpha chains are produced in the human thymus.

The receptor library was made with the immunoSEQ multiplex PCR assay. TCRdb provides this immuneACCESS table in a form limited to in-frame rearrangements. Some clones are lacking; in checked studies, under half of them reflect an unresolved V gene, and why the rest are absent is not known. Counted in this sample were just under 550,000 clones; 75% to 85% of them appeared once. The ten top clones hold about 0.013% of the sample. Trimming leaves V shorter by 5 bases and J shorter by 6 bases, with the junction holding 17 bases beyond the gene matches. Per the germline V gene, SNHLY is the CDR1 and FYNNEI is the CDR2. The CDR3 measures 17 amino acids from cysteine to phenylalanine. Just CDR3 DNA is preserved here, 51 bases in frame from base 1. As regards this clone: No antigen is known for it. Base quality data are lacking; no much larger clone is found one base away.

This sample also appeared in a second study, on human thymus T cells. As described in the second report: Donors were immunologically healthy infants undergoing open corrective cardiac surgery for congenital heart defects in Finland. Thymus tissue was collected as surgical resects that were removed during corrective cardiac surgery. V and J gene segment usage appeared biased in both thymic and peripheral blood repertoires. Highly overlapping thymic TCR repertoires among unrelated individuals were reported in the related research. The study characterized TCR alpha and beta repertoires from fewer than 10 infant thymus samples and a few related peripheral blood samples. The infant donors were 7 to 244 days old, and the cohort included more than five males and a couple of females. Thymocytes were mechanically released from the tissue and were stored as pellets of roughly 9-31 million cells at -70 degrees C. A QIAsymphony instrument was used to extract genomic DNA from frozen cell pellets. Using the immunoSEQ multiplex PCR assay, the TCRB and TCRAD loci were amplified from a standardized quantity of quality-controlled genomic DNA. The V(D)J region was spanned by amplicons of a length sufficient to cover the CDR3 and to identify V and J genes. Through the commercial immunoSEQ service, the amplicons were sequenced on an Illumina platform. Corrections for primer bias and sequencing errors followed previously described methods, while TCRAD and TCRB definitions were based on the IMGT database. Repertoires were analysed with immunoSEQ Analyzer 3.0 and VDJTools, covering basic statistics, V/J segment usage, diversity estimates, rarefaction and pairwise overlap. Diversity was estimated with Chao1, ChaoE, Efron-Thisted, Shannon and inverse Simpson indices, and also on datasets down-sampled to the smallest sample. For repertoire overlap, CDR3 nucleotide sequence, V gene and J gene had to match strictly, and clustering was done by Jaccard-based multidimensional scaling. On average, thymus samples gave 750,000 to 1,000,000 unique TCRB clonotypes, whereas blood samples gave about 92,000.

Sequenced material: thymocytes. The rearranged chain carries TRBV2 and TRBJ2-7, with 9 bases aligning to TRBD1. The sequence was obtained from a boy less than two years old with a congenital heart defect. Donor details come from another sample of the same person, matched by shared clones. The DNA sequence follows: TGTGCCAGCAGTCACAGGGACAGGGATCAGGAGTCGGGCGAGCAGTACTTC. The encoded protein is CASSHRDRDQESGEQYF. Supplemented by the reference TRBV2 and TRBJ2-7 proteins around the CDR3, the complete variable domain is EPEVTQTPSHQVTQMGQEVILRCVPISNHLYFYWYRQILGQKVEFLVSFYNNEISEKSEIFDDQFSVERPDGSNFTLKIRSTKLEDSAMYFCASSHRDRDQESGEQYFGPGTRLTVT.